Listed below are T cell receptor beta chains from one sample, sequenced in a study of T-cell reconstitution after alpha-beta-depleted transplantation in children. TCRdb used MiXCR to reprocess the PCR reads, holding one entry per CDR3 protein. The profile covers about a million distinct CDR3 sequences, with about 29% appearing a single time and roughly 28% taken by the ten largest. The sequencing used PBMCs, mostly from graft donor cells, collected 360 days after TCRalphabeta/CD19-depleted stem cell transplant. The origin of the receptors is a boy under two years old who had a stem cell transplant for SCID, so the T cells may come from the graft donor. The CDR3 runs from the conserved cysteine through the conserved F or W. The D gene is left open where the match is weak. Rows give clone size only sometimes, using once, few, many, or a class for an expanded clone.

j_gene: TRBJ2-3
abundance: few
d_gene: TRBD2
v_gene: TRBV20-1
CDR3aa: CSARASGGRNTQYF
CDR3nt: TGCAGTGCTAGGGCTAGCGGGGGTCGAAATACGCAGTATTTT

j_gene: TRBJ1-2
abundance: -
d_gene: -
v_gene: TRBV7-9
CDR3aa: CAGKGLGSGYTF
CDR3nt: TGTGCCGGAAAGGGCTTGGGGTCTGGCTACACCTTC

j_gene: TRBJ1-6
abundance: -
d_gene: TRBD1
v_gene: TRBV3-1
CDR3aa: CASSPTGPNSPLHF
CDR3nt: TGTGCCAGCAGCCCGACAGGGCCGAATTCACCCCTCCACTTT

j_gene: TRBJ1-1
abundance: -
d_gene: TRBD1
v_gene: TRBV20-1
CDR3aa: CSAEGQGMNTEAFF
CDR3nt: TGCAGTGCCGAGGGACAGGGGATGAACACTGAAGCTTTCTTT

j_gene: TRBJ2-1
abundance: few
d_gene: -
v_gene: TRBV5-1
CDR3aa: CASSLAATGGDEQFF
CDR3nt: TGCGCCAGCAGCTTGGCGGCTACCGGTGGGGATGAGCAGTTCTTC

j_gene: TRBJ2-1
abundance: few
d_gene: TRBD1
v_gene: TRBV20-1
CDR3aa: CSARDPGGQGIGSSYNEQFF
CDR3nt: TGCAGTGCTAGAGATCCAGGGGGACAGGGTATAGGGAGCTCCTACAATGAGCAGTTCTTC

j_gene: TRBJ1-1
abundance: few
d_gene: -
v_gene: TRBV4-3
CDR3aa: CASSLETGPTEAFF
CDR3nt: TGCGCCAGCAGCCTCGAAACAGGGCCCACTGAAGCTTTCTTT

j_gene: TRBJ2-1
abundance: -
d_gene: TRBD2
v_gene: TRBV5-5
CDR3aa: CASTIGLGLSQFF
CDR3nt: TGTGCCAGCACCATTGGACTAGGCCTTTCCCAGTTCTTC

j_gene: TRBJ1-5
abundance: -
d_gene: -
v_gene: TRBV12-3/TRBV12-4
CDR3aa: CASSYWGGETSQPQHF
CDR3nt: TGTGCCAGCAGTTATTGGGGAGGGGAGACAAGTCAGCCCCAGCATTTT

j_gene: TRBJ2-1
abundance: -
d_gene: -
v_gene: TRBV27
CDR3aa: CASRWGGVLYNEQFF
CDR3nt: TGTGCCAGCAGATGGGGCGGGGTGCTTTACAATGAGCAGTTCTTC

j_gene: TRBJ1-2
abundance: few
d_gene: -
v_gene: TRBV28
CDR3aa: CASSLSLNYGYTF
CDR3nt: TGTGCCAGCAGTTTATCCCTTAACTATGGCTACACCTTC

j_gene: TRBJ1-3
abundance: -
d_gene: TRBD1
v_gene: TRBV6-1
CDR3aa: CASSRGTGGTGNTIYF
CDR3nt: TGTGCCAGCAGCCGGGGGACAGGGGGAACTGGAAACACCATATATTTT

j_gene: TRBJ2-1
abundance: -
d_gene: -
v_gene: TRBV20-1
CDR3aa: CSADAPMAAYNEQFF
CDR3nt: TGCAGTGCTGACGCGCCCATGGCCGCCTACAATGAGCAGTTCTTC

j_gene: TRBJ1-2
abundance: -
d_gene: -
v_gene: TRBV20-1
CDR3aa: CSAILGVNYGYTF
CDR3nt: TGCAGTGCTATACTTGGAGTCAACTATGGCTACACCTTC

j_gene: TRBJ2-1
abundance: few
d_gene: -
v_gene: TRBV2
CDR3aa: CASKSQRLLNEQFF
CDR3nt: TGTGCCAGCAAATCGCAACGTCTCCTTAATGAGCAGTTCTTC

j_gene: TRBJ2-7
abundance: many
d_gene: -
v_gene: TRBV12-3/TRBV12-4
CDR3aa: CASSQGFEQYF
CDR3nt: TGTGCCAGCAGTCAAGGGTTCGAGCAGTACTTC

j_gene: TRBJ2-3
abundance: few
d_gene: TRBD1
v_gene: TRBV7-6
CDR3aa: CASSLAPGQLSSTDTQYF
CDR3nt: TGTGCCAGCAGCTTAGCGCCGGGACAGTTATCTAGCACAGATACGCAGTATTTT

j_gene: TRBJ2-1
abundance: -
d_gene: -
v_gene: TRBV24-1
CDR3aa: CATSGGSGPVSEQFF
CDR3nt: TGTGCCACCAGTGGGGGGTCTGGTCCGGTAAGTGAGCAGTTCTTC

j_gene: TRBJ2-7
abundance: few
d_gene: -
v_gene: TRBV10-3
CDR3aa: CAIRADISYEQYF
CDR3nt: TGTGCCATCAGGGCGGATATCTCCTACGAGCAGTACTTC

j_gene: TRBJ1-1
abundance: once
d_gene: -
v_gene: TRBV6-1
CDR3aa: CASSRQGIPSTEAFF
CDR3nt: TGTGCCAGCAGCCGGCAGGGGATCCCGAGCACTGAAGCTTTCTTT

j_gene: TRBJ2-3
abundance: -
d_gene: TRBD2
v_gene: TRBV20-1
CDR3aa: CSARVGTSTSSTDTQYF
CDR3nt: TGCAGTGCTAGAGTCGGGACTAGCACCTCTAGCACAGATACGCAGTATTTT

j_gene: TRBJ2-7
abundance: -
d_gene: TRBD1
v_gene: TRBV20-1
CDR3aa: CSARQGVSQTYEQYF
CDR3nt: TGCAGTGCCAGACAGGGAGTCTCTCAAACTTACGAGCAGTACTTC

j_gene: TRBJ2-2
abundance: once
d_gene: -
v_gene: TRBV4-3
CDR3aa: CASSQDLSGDTGELFF
CDR3nt: TGCGCCAGCAGCCAAGATCTAAGTGGGGACACCGGGGAGCTGTTTTTT

j_gene: TRBJ1-1
abundance: -
d_gene: -
v_gene: TRBV5-1
CDR3aa: CASSLVARGDLAEAFF
CDR3nt: TGCGCCAGCAGCTTGGTGGCCAGGGGTGACCTCGCTGAAGCTTTCTTT

j_gene: TRBJ2-1
abundance: -
d_gene: -
v_gene: TRBV24-1
CDR3aa: CATSDPTGPRANEQFF
CDR3nt: TGTGCCACCAGTGATCCTACGGGACCCAGGGCCAATGAGCAGTTCTTC

j_gene: TRBJ1-1
abundance: once
d_gene: -
v_gene: TRBV7-3
CDR3aa: CASSLREGSATEAFF
CDR3nt: TGTGCCAGCAGCTTAAGGGAGGGTTCGGCCACTGAAGCTTTCTTT

j_gene: TRBJ2-3
abundance: -
d_gene: -
v_gene: TRBV24-1
CDR3aa: CATSELFGDTQYF
CDR3nt: TGTGCCACCAGTGAGCTCTTCGGAGATACGCAGTATTTT

j_gene: TRBJ2-2
abundance: -
d_gene: TRBD2
v_gene: TRBV6-2/TRBV6-3
CDR3aa: CASSRAGDNTGELFF
CDR3nt: TGTGCCAGCAGTAGAGCGGGGGACAACACCGGGGAGCTGTTTTTT

j_gene: TRBJ2-2
abundance: few
d_gene: TRBD1
v_gene: TRBV5-1
CDR3aa: CASSSRGPGTGELFF
CDR3nt: TGCGCCAGCAGCTCGAGGGGGCCCGGAACCGGGGAGCTGTTTTTT

j_gene: TRBJ1-1
abundance: -
d_gene: -
v_gene: TRBV5-1
CDR3aa: CASSLMQGNTEAFF
CDR3nt: TGCGCCAGCAGCTTGATGCAGGGTAACACTGAAGCTTTCTTT

j_gene: TRBJ2-1
abundance: -
d_gene: TRBD2
v_gene: TRBV15
CDR3aa: CATSREAGSSYNEQFF
CDR3nt: TGTGCCACCAGCAGAGAAGCGGGAAGCTCCTACAATGAGCAGTTCTTC

j_gene: TRBJ1-1
abundance: -
d_gene: -
v_gene: TRBV28
CDR3aa: CASSPPRLMNTEAFF
CDR3nt: TGTGCCAGCAGCCCCCCCCGCCTTATGAACACTGAAGCTTTCTTT

j_gene: TRBJ2-1
abundance: -
d_gene: TRBD2
v_gene: TRBV10-3
CDR3aa: CAISESPSGGYEQFF
CDR3nt: TGTGCCATCAGTGAGTCCCCTAGCGGGGGGTACGAGCAGTTCTTC

j_gene: TRBJ1-1
abundance: -
d_gene: -
v_gene: TRBV4-2
CDR3aa: CASSQWTRNTEAFF
CDR3nt: TGTGCCAGCAGCCAATGGACACGGAACACTGAAGCTTTCTTT

j_gene: TRBJ1-3
abundance: -
d_gene: -
v_gene: TRBV7-3
CDR3aa: CASSSTPGNTIYF
CDR3nt: TGTGCCAGCAGCTCCACCCCTGGAAACACCATATATTTT

j_gene: TRBJ2-3
abundance: few
d_gene: -
v_gene: TRBV6-5
CDR3aa: CASSSPTRGGDTQYF
CDR3nt: TGTGCCAGCAGTTCCCCCACACGAGGGGGAGATACGCAGTATTTT

j_gene: TRBJ2-7
abundance: -
d_gene: TRBD1
v_gene: TRBV9
CDR3aa: CASSINTGGYEQYF
CDR3nt: TGTGCCAGCAGCATAAATACAGGGGGCTACGAGCAGTACTTC

j_gene: TRBJ1-2
abundance: -
d_gene: -
v_gene: TRBV5-1
CDR3aa: CASSLRSFDSGYTF
CDR3nt: TGCGCCAGCAGCTTGCGCTCCTTCGACAGTGGCTACACCTTC

j_gene: TRBJ1-4
abundance: -
d_gene: TRBD1
v_gene: TRBV5-1
CDR3aa: CASSLGTGTGVREKLFF
CDR3nt: TGCGCCAGCAGCCTCGGAACCGGGACAGGGGTGCGTGAAAAACTGTTTTTT

j_gene: TRBJ2-3
abundance: few
d_gene: -
v_gene: TRBV27
CDR3aa: CASSLTEPTDTQYF
CDR3nt: TGTGCCAGCAGTTTAACAGAGCCCACAGATACGCAGTATTTT

j_gene: TRBJ2-3
abundance: few
d_gene: TRBD1
v_gene: TRBV5-1
CDR3aa: CASSLGQGATNTDTQYF
CDR3nt: TGCGCCAGCAGCTTGGGACAGGGGGCCACCAACACAGATACGCAGTATTTT

j_gene: TRBJ2-4
abundance: -
d_gene: TRBD2
v_gene: TRBV11-2
CDR3aa: CASSLGYGGYKNIQYF
CDR3nt: TGTGCCAGCAGCTTAGGTTACGGGGGGTACAAAAACATTCAGTACTTC

j_gene: TRBJ2-1
abundance: -
d_gene: -
v_gene: TRBV7-9
CDR3aa: CASSFVGNYNEQFF
CDR3nt: TGTGCCAGCAGCTTTGTAGGGAATTACAATGAGCAGTTCTTC

j_gene: TRBJ2-2
abundance: -
d_gene: TRBD2
v_gene: TRBV7-2
CDR3aa: CASSSREGLPGELFF
CDR3nt: TGTGCCAGCAGCTCCCGGGAGGGCCTCCCCGGGGAGCTGTTTTTT

j_gene: TRBJ1-2
abundance: -
d_gene: TRBD1
v_gene: TRBV28
CDR3aa: CASSLWGTGLYGYTF
CDR3nt: TGTGCCAGCAGTTTATGGGGGACAGGACTATATGGCTACACCTTC

j_gene: TRBJ1-1
abundance: -
d_gene: -
v_gene: TRBV4-1
CDR3aa: CASSQGGTWFNTEAFF
CDR3nt: TGCGCCAGCAGCCAAGGGGGGACATGGTTCAACACTGAAGCTTTCTTT

j_gene: TRBJ1-4
abundance: -
d_gene: -
v_gene: TRBV6-5
CDR3aa: CASSFRGLNEKLFF
CDR3nt: TGTGCCAGCAGTTTCCGGGGCCTTAATGAAAAACTGTTTTTT

j_gene: TRBJ2-7
abundance: many
d_gene: -
v_gene: TRBV7-2
CDR3aa: CASSLGGWSGEQYF
CDR3nt: TGTGCCAGCAGCTTAGGGGGGTGGAGTGGGGAGCAGTACTTC

j_gene: TRBJ2-2
abundance: few
d_gene: -
v_gene: TRBV4-1
CDR3aa: CASSRREDTGELFF
CDR3nt: TGCGCCAGCAGCCGCCGCGAAGACACCGGGGAGCTGTTTTTT

j_gene: TRBJ2-1
abundance: few
d_gene: -
v_gene: TRBV11-2
CDR3aa: CASSLGYAVADEQFF
CDR3nt: TGTGCCAGCAGCTTGGGATATGCAGTTGCCGATGAGCAGTTCTTC

j_gene: TRBJ2-2
abundance: few
d_gene: -
v_gene: TRBV4-3
CDR3aa: CASSPSRGTGELFF
CDR3nt: TGCGCCAGCAGCCCCTCGAGGGGCACCGGGGAGCTGTTTTTT

j_gene: TRBJ2-1
abundance: -
d_gene: -
v_gene: TRBV4-1
CDR3aa: CASSQLPRNEQFF
CDR3nt: TGCGCCAGCAGCCAGTTACCGAGGAATGAGCAGTTCTTC

j_gene: TRBJ2-7
abundance: few
d_gene: -
v_gene: TRBV6-5
CDR3aa: CASKLGGQSSYEQYF
CDR3nt: TGTGCCAGCAAGTTGGGGGGACAGAGCTCCTACGAGCAGTACTTC

j_gene: TRBJ2-7
abundance: few
d_gene: -
v_gene: TRBV12-3/TRBV12-4
CDR3aa: CASSFGQLVGQYF
CDR3nt: TGTGCCAGCAGTTTCGGGCAGCTTGTAGGGCAGTACTTC

j_gene: TRBJ2-1
abundance: many
d_gene: TRBD2
v_gene: TRBV10-2
CDR3aa: CASSSSGGVNEQFF
CDR3nt: TGCGCCAGCAGTTCTAGCGGGGGGGTCAATGAGCAGTTCTTC